This entry is about one T cell receptor beta chain. The data belong to a study of human thymus T cells. Profiling relied on immunoSEQ multiplex PCR, and the TCRdb table lists in-frame clones only, not all of them. The sample consists of about 50,000 clones, around 93% of them appearing once. The V gene end was trimmed by 3 bases and the J gene end by 2 bases; junction bases not matched to a gene: 11. This CDR3 spans 18 amino acids. CDR1 is SGHTA and CDR2 is FQGNSA in the germline V gene. The sequence came from a girl in the first two years of life with a congenital heart defect but otherwise immunologically healthy. Source material: blood. The chain couples TRBV7-2 to TRBJ2-3, with TRBD2 identical over 10 bases. This chain's CDR3 is CASSLGKLAGFATDTQYF. In DNA form, the CDR3 reads TGTGCCAGCAGCTTGGGGAAACTAGCGGGATTTGCCACAGATACGCAGTATTTT.